This section outlines one T cell receptor beta chain sequence together with its context. Its antigen is not yet known. No per-base quality is available; no much larger clone lies one base away. This sample is drawn from a study of T cell changes during pregnancy in multiple sclerosis (dated by TCRdb to the late 2010s). For context, the study as a whole: The study examined how the T cell repertoire changed over the course of pregnancy in women with multiple sclerosis.

Library preparation employed the immunoSEQ multiplex PCR assay. This is the immuneACCESS table as TCRdb keeps it, with only in-frame sequences that have V and J called. A part of the clones is gone; compared with another copy, unresolved V genes explain less than half, and the rest is unexplained. The sample records around 130,000 clones, around 93% of which are singletons. The ten largest clones represent approximately 6.2% of the sample. The sample consisted of peripheral blood, taken before pregnancy. The sequence was collected from a female donor with multiple sclerosis, enrolled in a pregnancy study.

This receptor has the CDR3 CASRGLGGQATYEQYF. The bases read TGTGCCAGCAGGGGCTTGGGTGGACAGGCCACCTACGAGCAGTACTTC. The chain uses TRBV11-2 and TRBJ2-7; TRBD1 matches 7 bases in the middle. Sequences SGHAT (CDR1) and FQNNGV (CDR2) are obtained from the germline V gene. V loses 6 bases at its end and J loses 2 bases; junction bases beyond the gene matches: 13. Counted from cysteine to phenylalanine, this CDR3 has 16 amino acids. The entry retains the CDR3 DNA only, 48 bases that are in frame from base 1. Here the CDR3 is joined to the reference TRBV11-2 and TRBJ2-7 genes, and the full variable domain is: EAGVAQSPRYKIIEKRQSVAFWCNPISGHATLYWYQQILGQGPKLLIQFQNNGVVDDSQLPKDRFSAERLKGVDSTLKIQPAKLEDSAVYLCASRGLGGQATYEQYFGPGTRLTVT.